The 2 T cell receptor beta chains in this list originate from one sample, sequenced in a study of beta chain features in type 1 diabetes. Expressed TCRB transcripts were sequenced after all isolated RNA was converted to cDNA. Produced via immunoSEQ multiplex PCR; TCRdb's table is partial and in-frame only. The table shows almost 350,000 clones, with 8% occurring only once. The sequencing input was central memory CD4+ T cells from blood. The receptors were sampled from a woman aged 18-30 years in good health.

This clone occurred a few times. The chain employs TRBV4-3 and TRBJ2-7; 9 nucleotides line up with TRBD2. Germline lookup yields CDR1 LGHNA and CDR2 YSLEER. This CDR3 has 15 amino acids. Trimming took 4 bases from V and 5 from J; bases not matched to a gene: 9. As DNA, the CDR3 is TGCGCCAGCAGCCCTGTCCCGGGACTAGCTAACGAGCAGTACTTC. It codes for CASSPVPGLANEQYF.

This clone was observed a handful of times. The DNA of the CDR3 is TGTGCCACCACCGTCAGGGAGGGCCGTTTTTACACCGGGGAGCTGTTTTTT. It translates to CATTVREGRFYTGELFF. The chain employs TRBV28 and TRBJ2-2, with 7 bases identical to TRBD2. There are 17 residues in the CDR3. The J segment lost 3 bases and the V segment lost 10 bases, leaving 17 bases of the junction unmatched. Looked up from germline, CDR1 is MDHEN and CDR2 is SYDVKM.